Listed below are T cell receptor beta chains from one sample, sequenced in a study of Tregs in tolerant kidney transplant recipients. The assay was immunoSEQ multiplex PCR, and TCRdb's table has in-frame clones only and misses some. Altogether 70,000 to 95,000 clones are present, approximately 89% being singletons, with the ten largest covering around 0.32%. This sample comprised Tregs from blood, obtained before the transplant. The receptor set was obtained from a human donor who received a combined kidney and bone marrow transplant. CDR3s include the opening cysteine and the closing phenylalanine or tryptophan. The order of the fields is J gene, clone size, D gene, V gene, CDR3 protein, CDR3 DNA. The D gene is left open where the match is weak. Expanded clones are given a class, and other clones once, few, many or no size at all.

>TRBJ1-3|-|TRBD1|TRBV7-6
CASKKDRGTAGNTIYF
TGTGCCAGCAAGAAGGACAGGGGCACAGCTGGAAACACCATATATTTT
>TRBJ2-1|-|TRBD2|TRBV27
CASSTMSGAPGNEQFF
TGTGCCAGCAGTACCATGAGCGGGGCTCCCGGCAATGAGCAGTTCTTC
>TRBJ2-7|-|-|TRBV6-5
CASSYSARGLIHEQYF
TGTGCCAGCAGTTACTCAGCTCGAGGGTTGATCCACGAGCAGTACTTC
>TRBJ1-2|-|-|TRBV10-2
CASSPRENYGYTF
TGCGCCAGCAGTCCCCGGGAGAACTATGGCTACACCTTC
>TRBJ2-2|-|-|TRBV28
CASSLSHRRTGELFF
TGTGCCAGCAGTTTATCTCATCGGAGGACCGGGGAGCTGTTTTTT
>TRBJ1-4|-|TRBD1|TRBV28
CASSFSGTGVNEKLFF
TGTGCCAGCAGTTTTTCCGGGACAGGGGTTAATGAAAAACTGTTTTTT
>TRBJ2-7|-|TRBD1|TRBV7-2
CASSLEDRSSYEQYF
TGTGCCAGCAGCTTAGAGGACAGGAGCTCCTACGAGCAGTACTTC
>TRBJ2-7|-|-|TRBV15
CATSRGEVTYEQYF
TGTGCCACCAGCAGAGGGGAGGTTACCTACGAGCAGTACTTC
>TRBJ2-2|-|TRBD2|TRBV4-2
CASSHWNSGSSGTGELFF
TGTGCCAGCAGCCATTGGAATAGCGGGAGCTCCGGCACCGGGGAGCTGTTTTTT
>TRBJ2-2|-|-|TRBV6-5
CASSSGRGRGGELFF
TGTGCCAGCAGTTCCGGCCGAGGGCGGGGCGGGGAGCTGTTTTTT
>TRBJ1-2|-|TRBD1|TRBV5-4
CASSLSRGDYGYTF
TGTGCCAGCAGCTTGAGCAGGGGGGACTATGGCTACACCTTC
>TRBJ1-2|-|TRBD1|TRBV6-4
CASSAGRGLGYTF
TGTGCCAGCAGTGCAGGCAGGGGGCTCGGCTACACCTTC
>TRBJ1-1|-|-|TRBV7-9
CASSLGRQVRNTEAFF
TGTGCCAGCAGCTTAGGGCGACAAGTTCGGAACACTGAAGCTTTCTTT
>TRBJ2-7|-|TRBD1|TRBV4-3
CASSQGTGVHEQYF
TGCGCCAGCAGCCAAGGCACAGGGGTCCACGAGCAGTACTTC
>TRBJ2-1|-|-|TRBV5-6
CASSLRGLSSYNEQFF
TGTGCCAGCAGCTTGAGGGGCCTCAGCTCCTACAATGAGCAGTTCTTC
>TRBJ2-7|once|TRBD2|TRBV2
CASRLTSGRASYEQYF
TGTGCCAGCAGGCTGACTAGCGGGAGGGCTTCCTACGAGCAGTACTTC
>TRBJ1-1|few|-|TRBV6-1
CASSGTEYTEAFF
TGTGCCAGCTCTGGGACCGAGTACACTGAAGCTTTCTTT
>TRBJ2-7|-|-|TRBV28
CASKVSAYEQYF
TGTGCCAGCAAGGTTAGCGCCTACGAGCAGTACTTC
>TRBJ2-7|-|-|TRBV28
CASSLSPGARYEQYF
TGTGCCAGCAGTTTATCTCCGGGGGCGCGGTACGAGCAGTACTTC
>TRBJ2-5|-|TRBD1|TRBV19
CASSIDIGGQGQETQYF
TGTGCCAGTAGTATAGATATTGGAGGACAGGGACAAGAGACCCAGTACTTC
>TRBJ2-7|-|-|TRBV12-1
CASSFKRAESYEQYF
TGTGCCAGCAGCTTTAAACGGGCAGAATCCTACGAGCAGTACTTC
>TRBJ1-3|few|-|TRBV28
CASFGLISGNTIYF
TGTGCCAGTTTCGGGCTGATCTCTGGAAACACCATATATTTT
>TRBJ2-2|-|TRBD2|TRBV18
CASSPRRTSANTGELFF
TGTGCCAGCTCACCACGTCGGACTAGCGCAAACACCGGGGAGCTGTTTTTT
>TRBJ1-5|-|-|TRBV11-2
CASSFTVNVNQPQHF
TGTGCCAGCAGCTTTACCGTTAACGTTAATCAGCCCCAGCATTTT
>TRBJ2-1|-|TRBD1|TRBV7-2
CASSRQGALDEQFF
TGTGCCAGCAGTAGACAGGGGGCCTTGGATGAGCAGTTCTTC
>TRBJ2-7|-|TRBD2|TRBV19
CASSIWLAEEQYF
TGTGCCAGTAGTATTTGGCTAGCGGAAGAGCAGTACTTC
>TRBJ1-2|-|-|TRBV7-2
CASSLVRGGYTF
TGTGCCAGCAGCTTAGTACGGGGAGGCTACACCTTC
>TRBJ2-3|-|-|TRBV11-1
CASSFGYTDTQYF
TGTGCCAGCAGCTTTGGCTACACAGATACGCAGTATTTT
>TRBJ2-7|-|-|TRBV5-1
CASSGSQGGLSEQYF
TGCGCCAGCAGTGGGAGTCAGGGAGGCCTATCCGAGCAGTACTTC
>TRBJ2-1|-|-|TRBV30
CAWKADAYNEQFF
TGTGCCTGGAAGGCGGATGCCTACAATGAGCAGTTCTTC
>TRBJ2-5|-|TRBD2|TRBV28
CASSPEGRGARETQYF
TGTGCCAGCAGCCCAGAGGGGCGGGGGGCCCGGGAGACCCAGTACTTC
>TRBJ2-3|-|TRBD2|TRBV28
CASSFGGTITQYF
TGTGCCAGCAGTTTTGGGGGGACTATTACGCAGTATTTT
>TRBJ1-2|-|-|TRBV5-1
CASSLGTSYGYTF
TGCGCCAGCAGCTTGGGGACCTCCTATGGCTACACCTTC
>TRBJ2-1|-|TRBD2|TRBV18
CASSPPPAGEGNEQFF
TGTGCCAGCTCACCACCCCCAGCGGGAGAGGGCAATGAGCAGTTCTTC
>TRBJ1-1|-|-|TRBV7-6
CASSLWGGTGAEAFF
TGTGCCAGCAGCTTATGGGGGGGGACTGGCGCTGAAGCTTTCTTT
>TRBJ2-5|-|-|TRBV18
CASSPPGGAETETQYF
TGTGCCAGCTCACCCCCTGGGGGGGCGGAAACTGAGACCCAGTACTTC
>TRBJ2-7|-|TRBD2|TRBV7-9
CASSLTSGTYEQYF
TGTGCCAGCAGCTTGACTAGCGGAACCTACGAGCAGTACTTC
>TRBJ2-7|-|-|TRBV21-1
CASSKEVLGLAGGSGEQYF
TGTGCCAGCAGCAAAGAAGTACTAGGACTAGCGGGAGGGAGTGGCGAGCAGTACTTC
>TRBJ1-6|-|-|TRBV27
CASSWTPSYNSPLHF
TGTGCCAGCAGCTGGACACCCTCCTATAATTCACCCCTCCACTTT
>TRBJ2-3|-|-|TRBV11-2
CASSAALTDTQYF
TGTGCCAGCAGCGCCGCCCTCACAGATACGCAGTATTTT